This is a list of T cell receptor beta chains from one sample in a study of blood T cell repertoires in COVID-19. The table came from immunoSEQ multiplex PCR; TCRdb's copy has only in-frame clones and leaves some out. The table has more than 95,000 clones, approximately 84% seen once. The sample comprised peripheral blood. These receptors came from a human donor in a cohort sampled during active or convalescent COVID-19. Both conserved end residues are part of each CDR3. D genes are given only for firm matches. Not all rows give a size; the values are once, few, many and, for expanded clones, a class.

J: TRBJ2-7; V: TRBV5-5; D: TRBD2; size: NA; DNA: TGTGCCAGCAGCCTGTCCCTAGCGGGGAACTACGAGCAGTACTTC; CDR3: CASSLSLAGNYEQYF
J: TRBJ2-2; V: TRBV5-1; D: NA; size: NA; DNA: TGCGCCAGCAGCTCACAGGGCAAGACCGGGGAGCTGTTTTTT; CDR3: CASSSQGKTGELFF
J: TRBJ1-5; V: TRBV9; D: TRBD1; size: few; DNA: TGTGCCAGCAGCGTAGGACAGGGGTTCGATAGCAATCAGCCCCAGCATTTT; CDR3: CASSVGQGFDSNQPQHF
J: TRBJ1-1; V: TRBV24-1; D: TRBD1; size: NA; DNA: TGTGCCACCAGTGATTCAAGGGGGCGGAACACTGAAGCTTTCTTT; CDR3: CATSDSRGRNTEAFF
J: TRBJ1-1; V: TRBV15; D: TRBD1; size: few; DNA: TGTGCCACCAGCAGAGCCCCAGCGGGACAGGGAATTGGGGGGCGAGCTTTCTTT; CDR3: CATSRAPAGQGIGGRAFF
J: TRBJ1-1; V: TRBV19; D: NA; size: NA; DNA: TGTGCCAGTAGTATAGCGGAGGTCCTGAACACTGAAGCTTTCTTT; CDR3: CASSIAEVLNTEAFF
J: TRBJ2-5; V: TRBV7-2; D: TRBD2; size: NA; DNA: TGTGCCAGCAGCCTCTCTGGACTAGCGGGGGGACAAGAGACCCAGTACTTC; CDR3: CASSLSGLAGGQETQYF
J: TRBJ2-7; V: TRBV10-2; D: NA; size: NA; DNA: TGCGCCAGCAGTGGGGGCCTGTATATCTACGAGCAGTACTTC; CDR3: CASSGGLYIYEQYF
J: TRBJ2-2; V: TRBV19; D: NA; size: NA; DNA: TGTGCCAGTAGCCCTGACATGAACACCGGGGAGCTGTTTTTT; CDR3: CASSPDMNTGELFF
J: TRBJ1-5; V: TRBV7-2; D: NA; size: NA; DNA: TGTGCCAGCAGCTTAGTTTTCGCGGCAGGGAGGTACAATCAGCCCCAGCATTTT; CDR3: CASSLVFAAGRYNQPQHF
J: TRBJ2-2; V: TRBV2; D: NA; size: once; DNA: TGTGCCAGCAGTGTTCGCGTAGACGGGGAGCTGTTTTTT; CDR3: CASSVRVDGELFF
J: TRBJ2-1; V: TRBV30; D: NA; size: NA; DNA: TGTGCCTGGGGACCAAGCGCTTACAATGAGCAGTTCTTC; CDR3: CAWGPSAYNEQFF
J: TRBJ2-7; V: TRBV19; D: TRBD1; size: NA; DNA: TGTGCCAGTAGCCGAGACAGGGCCCCGGGATCCTACGAGCAGTACTTC; CDR3: CASSRDRAPGSYEQYF
J: TRBJ1-2; V: TRBV5-6; D: TRBD1; size: few; DNA: TGTGCCAGCAACAAACCGGGACAGGGTAATTATGGCTACACCTTC; CDR3: CASNKPGQGNYGYTF
J: TRBJ2-2; V: TRBV3-1/TRBV3-2; D: NA; size: NA; DNA: TGTGCCAGCAGCTTCGCGGGCCTGAACACCGGGGAGCTGTTTTTT; CDR3: CASSFAGLNTGELFF
J: TRBJ1-2; V: TRBV27; D: TRBD1; size: NA; DNA: TGTGCCAGCAGTTTGCACTACAGGGGGCGAAACTATGGCTACACCTTC; CDR3: CASSLHYRGRNYGYTF